This T cell receptor (beta chain) derives from a study of Graves' ophthalmopathy and Graves' hyperthyroidism. Pregnant or lactating patients and those with other autoimmune diseases or uncontrolled infections were excluded. Physicians reached a diagnosis by relying on clinical symptoms, serum thyroxine, TRAb, thyroid ultrasound and orbital computed tomography. This clonotype was seen ten or more times. RNA served as the template for amplifying TCR beta CDR3 regions. A first-round RT-PCR used HTBI primers, followed by a second-round multiplex PCR. One entry per CDR3 protein, called by TCRdb with MiXCR from the multiplex PCR reads. The table shows about 400,000 distinct CDR3 sequences, with approximately 20% occurring only once. The CDR3 is made up of 15 amino acids. Germline CDR1 SGHTA, CDR2 FQGTGA. V dropped 5 bases and J dropped 2 bases, with 16 bases sitting between them.

The receptor comes from a woman aged 18-29 years with Graves' ophthalmopathy. Sequenced sample: peripheral blood. The chain uses TRBV7-3 and TRBJ2-7; D not resolved. In DNA, the CDR3 is TGTGCCAGCAGCCCCGCCTTGGCACTCCCCTACGAGCAGTACTTC. Protein sequence: CASSPALALPYEQYF.